The rows below give T cell receptor beta chains drawn from one sample of a study of T cells in Graves' hyperthyroidism and ophthalmopathy. TCRdb reprocessed the multiplex PCR reads with MiXCR, giving one entry per CDR3 protein. This table has 300,000 to 450,000 distinct CDR3 sequences, approximately 13% appearing once. Sequenced sample: blood. The source of these receptors is a man aged 30 to 45 with Graves' hyperthyroidism that later progressed to Graves' ophthalmopathy. The CDR3 runs from the conserved cysteine through the conserved F or W. Fields, in order: clone size, J gene, V gene, D gene, CDR3 protein, CDR3 DNA. D genes are given only for firm matches. Not all rows give a size; the values are once, few, many and, for expanded clones, a class.

abundance: NA; j_gene: TRBJ2-3; v_gene: TRBV5-1; d_gene: TRBD2; CDR3aa: CASSRQTSGGTDTQYF; CDR3nt: TGCGCCAGCAGCAGACAGACTAGCGGGGGCACAGATACGCAGTATTTT
abundance: NA; j_gene: TRBJ1-5; v_gene: TRBV20-1; d_gene: NA; CDR3aa: CSARGQISNQPQHF; CDR3nt: TGCAGTGCCAGAGGGCAGATTAGCAATCAGCCCCAGCATTTT
abundance: many; j_gene: TRBJ1-2; v_gene: TRBV20-1; d_gene: NA; CDR3aa: CSARDPRSNYGYTF; CDR3nt: TGCAGTGCTAGAGATCCTCGGTCTAACTATGGCTACACCTTC
abundance: few; j_gene: TRBJ2-7; v_gene: TRBV3-1; d_gene: NA; CDR3aa: CASSQQGLYEQYF; CDR3nt: TGTGCCAGCAGCCAACAGGGGCTTTACGAGCAGTACTTC
abundance: NA; j_gene: TRBJ1-6; v_gene: TRBV6-6; d_gene: NA; CDR3aa: CASSYSRQANFDSPLHF; CDR3nt: TGTGCCAGCAGTTACTCCCGACAGGCCAATTTTGATTCACCCCTCCACTTT
abundance: few; j_gene: TRBJ1-2; v_gene: TRBV9; d_gene: NA; CDR3aa: CASSFRSTVDYGYTF; CDR3nt: TGTGCCAGCAGCTTCCGATCGACGGTCGACTATGGCTACACCTTC
abundance: many; j_gene: TRBJ2-7; v_gene: TRBV29-1; d_gene: NA; CDR3aa: CSARSYSYEQYF; CDR3nt: TGCAGCGCCCGATCATACTCCTACGAGCAGTACTTC
abundance: many; j_gene: TRBJ1-1; v_gene: TRBV2; d_gene: NA; CDR3aa: CASSNQDSNTEAFF; CDR3nt: TGTGCCAGCAGCAATCAGGACAGCAACACTGAAGCTTTCTTT
abundance: NA; j_gene: TRBJ2-1; v_gene: TRBV27; d_gene: NA; CDR3aa: CASSFYSYNEQFF; CDR3nt: TGTGCCAGCAGTTTCTACTCCTACAATGAGCAGTTCTTC
abundance: few; j_gene: TRBJ2-7; v_gene: TRBV11-3; d_gene: TRBD1; CDR3aa: CTSSRGQNSEQYF; CDR3nt: TGTACCAGCAGCAGGGGACAGAATTCGGAGCAGTACTTC
abundance: many; j_gene: TRBJ1-2; v_gene: TRBV28; d_gene: NA; CDR3aa: CAGKGNYGYTF; CDR3nt: TGTGCCGGAAAGGGTAACTATGGCTACACCTTC